The entry that follows covers one T cell receptor beta chain sequence. This entry is derived from a study of blood T cell repertoires in COVID-19. Turning to the study itself: Acute-phase and convalescent COVID-19 samples originated in the United States, Italy and Spain. T cells, B-cell-depleted T cells, or PBMCs supplied cDNA or gDNA.

Germline loops: CDR1 LNHNV, CDR2 YYDKDF (reference sequence). Trimming removed 1 base at V and 13 bases at J, with 16 bases between. The CDR3 is 14 residues long. The authors' processing: The assay estimated nucleated cells by amplifying reference gene primers. TCRdb keeps only in-frame clones here, not all; method: immunoSEQ multiplex PCR. D and trimming come from the DNA, and the V and J calls and clone size come from that table. The data hold around 150,000 clones, with 85% observed a single time. The material sequenced was peripheral blood. The V call is TRBV15, the J call TRBJ1-4, with D tentatively TRBD1 (6 bases). This receptor was taken from a man aged 35 to 55 with acute or convalescent COVID-19. This chain's CDR3 is CATSRVPGQYRLFF. Written as DNA, the CDR3 is TGTGCCACCAGCAGAGTTCCAGGACAGTATCGACTGTTTTTT.